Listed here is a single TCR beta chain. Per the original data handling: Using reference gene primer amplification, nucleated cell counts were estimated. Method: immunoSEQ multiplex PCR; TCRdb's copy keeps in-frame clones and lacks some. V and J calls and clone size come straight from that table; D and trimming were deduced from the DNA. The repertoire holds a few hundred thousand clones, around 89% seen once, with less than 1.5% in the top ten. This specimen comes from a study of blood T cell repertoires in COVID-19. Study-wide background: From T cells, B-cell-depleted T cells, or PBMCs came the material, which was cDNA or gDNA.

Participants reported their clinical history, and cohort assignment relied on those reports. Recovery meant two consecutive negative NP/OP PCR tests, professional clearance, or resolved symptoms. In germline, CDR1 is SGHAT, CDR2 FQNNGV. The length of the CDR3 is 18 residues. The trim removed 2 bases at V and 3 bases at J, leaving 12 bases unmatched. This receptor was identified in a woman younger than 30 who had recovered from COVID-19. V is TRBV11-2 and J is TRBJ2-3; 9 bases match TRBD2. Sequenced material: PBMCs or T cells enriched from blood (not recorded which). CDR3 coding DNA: TGTGCCAGCAGCTTATCCCATTACCCCAGCGGGGGGACAGATACGCAGTATTTT. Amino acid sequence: CASSLSHYPSGGTDTQYF.